Presented here are 20 T cell receptor beta chains from one specimen sequenced in a study of T cell changes during pregnancy in multiple sclerosis. TCRdb keeps only in-frame clones here, not all; method: immunoSEQ multiplex PCR. The repertoire holds around 100,000 clones, with about 90% as singletons. The sequencing used peripheral blood, collected after pregnancy. The receptors were sampled from a female donor with multiple sclerosis, enrolled in a pregnancy study.

The V and J genes are TRBV5-5 and TRBJ1-2, with D hard to call. The CDR3 is made up of 14 amino acids. Germline-derived CDR1 and CDR2 are SGHKS and YYEKEE (reference sequence). Between the trimmed V and J ends, which lost 0 bases and 1 base, there was a span of 7 bases. The CDR3 loop is CASSLASGNYGYTF. The CDR3 DNA sequence: TGTGCCAGCAGCTTGGCCTCGGGTAACTATGGCTACACCTTC.

A remark on this clone: Other DNA sequences from this sample encode an identical CDR3 as well. The chain couples TRBV29-1 to TRBJ2-1, with 12 bases aligning to TRBD2. V lost 7 bases and J lost 4; bases outside the gene matches: 5. CDR3 length: 14 amino acids. CDR1 and CDR2 (germline): SQVTM, ANQGSEA. The CDR3 loop is CSGRGLAGYNEQFF. Written as DNA, the CDR3 is TGCAGCGGACGCGGACTAGCGGGGTACAATGAGCAGTTCTTC.

The chain recombines TRBV11-2 with TRBJ1-2, with TRBD1 matching 10 bases. The germline gives CDR1 SGHAT, CDR2 FQNNGV. Trimming cost V 5 bases and J 4 bases; bases outside gene matches: 13. This CDR3 region has 17 residues. CDR3 residues: CASSPLRRDRGPYGYTF. The CDR3, as DNA: TGTGCCAGCAGCCCACTAAGGCGGGACAGGGGACCCTATGGCTACACCTTC.

The genes are TRBV19 and TRBJ1-2; no clear D gene. The CDR3 length is 13 residues. V lost 3 bases and J lost 8, with 13 bases in between. Germline V gene sequence: CDR1 LNHDA, CDR2 SQIVND (reference sequence). The CDR3 loop is CASSIGPGGGYTF. The CDR3 bases are TGTGCCAGTAGTATTGGACCGGGCGGGGGCTACACCTTC. The full variable domain, its missing parts supplied by reference TRBV19 and TRBJ1-2, is DGGITQSPKYLFRKEGQNVTLSCEQNLNHDAMYWYRQDPGQGLRLIYYSQIVNDFQKGDIAEGYSVSREKKESFPLTVTSAQKNPTAFYLCASSIGPGGGYTFGSGTRLTVV.

This chain joins TRBV4-1 and TRBJ2-1, with D possibly matching TRBD2 (7 bases). The V gene lost 4 bases and the J gene lost 7 bases, with 26 bases spanning the gap. The CDR3 has 18 amino acids. The germline V gene has CDR1 MGHRA and CDR2 YSYEKL. CDR3 amino acids: CASSPRKGGLADANEQFF. The CDR3 coding sequence is TGCGCCAGCAGCCCCAGGAAGGGGGGGCTAGCGGATGCAAATGAGCAGTTCTTC.

The V gene is TRBV7-2, the J gene TRBJ2-7; perhaps TRBD1 as D (7 bases). V dropped 1 base and J dropped 2 bases, with 12 bases sitting between them. The CDR3 sequence is 15 residues long. CDR1 is SGHTA and CDR2 is FQGNSA in the germline V gene. The CDR3 DNA follows: TGTGCCAGCAGCTTAGGGCGGGACAGAGCCTACGAGCAGTACTTC. Translating gives CASSLGRDRAYEQYF. The full variable domain, completed using reference TRBV7-2 and TRBJ2-7, is GAGVSQSPSNKVTEKGKDVELRCDPISGHTALYWYRQSLGQGLEFLIYFQGNSAPDKSGLPSDRFSAERTGGSVSTLTIQRTQQEDSAVYLCASSLGRDRAYEQYFGPGTRLTVT.

This chain links TRBV9 with TRBJ2-7; D possibly corresponds to TRBD1 (6 bases). V was shortened by 0 bases and J by 3 bases, with 16 bases between the two germline ends. The length of the CDR3 is 16 residues. CDR1 and CDR2 (germline): SGDLS, YYNGEE. The CDR3 DNA is TGTGCCAGCAGCGTAGTCGACGGGACACCGATCTACGAGCAGTACTTC. This encodes CASSVVDGTPIYEQYF.

This chain uses TRBV27 with TRBJ1-6, with TRBD1 as a possible D gene (6 bases). V lost 6 bases to trimming and J lost 13 bases, with 19 bases between them. The CDR3 has 14 residues. Per germline, CDR1 MNHEY and CDR2 SMNVEV (reference sequence). The CDR3 DNA reads as TGTGCCAGCAGCCCGCACAGGGTTTGGTCGCCCCTCCACTTT. Its protein is CASSPHRVWSPLHF.

This chain connects TRBV19 to TRBJ2-3, with no clear D. The CDR3 is 15 residues long. V was trimmed by 5 bases and J by 2 bases, leaving 14 bases between them. Germline V CDR1 and CDR2: LNHDA, SQIVND (reference sequence). For the CDR3, the DNA is TGTGCCAGTAGTTACAGTCTACCCCTCACAGATACGCAGTATTTT. This sequence encodes CASSYSLPLTDTQYF.

The gene calls are TRBV7-9 and TRBJ2-4; 7 nucleotides agree with TRBD1. The germline V gene has CDR1 SEHNR and CDR2 FQNEAQ (reference sequence). The CDR3 runs 11 residues. The V and J ends lost 6 bases and 13 bases, in that order; junction bases with no gene match: 6. CDR3 in amino acids: CASSQQGGQYF. The CDR3 nucleotides are TGTGCCAGCAGTCAGCAAGGGGGCCAGTACTTC.

The DNA of the CDR3 is TGCGCCAGCAGCCCAACTGGGAGCTCCTACAATGAGCAGTTCTTC. Translating it yields CASSPTGSSYNEQFF. The V call is TRBV4-1, the J call TRBJ2-1; tentatively, D is TRBD2 (5 bases). The CDR3 covers 15 residues. Germline V gives CDR1 MGHRA, CDR2 YSYEKL. The ends were cut back, 4 bases at V and 0 bases at J, with 10 bases in the middle.

The rearrangement links TRBV27 to TRBJ1-2, with 8 bases fitting TRBD1. Germline V CDR1 and CDR2: MNHEY, SMNVEV (reference sequence). V lost 0 bases, J lost 1 base, and 10 bases stayed unmatched. CDR3 length equals 18 residues. The CDR3 here is CASSLSFRDRRFNYGYTF. Written as DNA, the CDR3 is TGTGCCAGCAGTTTATCTTTCCGGGACAGGAGGTTTAACTATGGCTACACCTTC.

The chain carries TRBV9 and TRBJ1-1, with a tentative D call TRBD1 (5 bases). The V end was cut by 3 bases, the J end by 7 bases, with 16 bases between. Germline CDR1 is SGDLS and CDR2 is YYNGEE. The CDR3 is 14 residues long. CDR3 sequence (DNA): TGTGCCAGCAGCGCCTGGAGGGACCCCCATGAAGCTTTCTTT. Translating gives CASSAWRDPHEAFF.

The V call is TRBV4-3, the J call TRBJ2-1, with D possibly matching TRBD1 (5 bases). Germline lookup yields CDR1 LGHNA and CDR2 YSLEER. The V and J ends lost 0 bases and 10 bases respectively, with 16 bases between them. The CDR3 contains 15 residues. The CDR3 nucleotides read TGCGCCAGCAGCCAAGAAACGTACTTCCCAGGGGAGCAGTTCTTC. This gives the protein CASSQETYFPGEQFF.

The genes are TRBV28 and TRBJ1-2; maybe TRBD1 (5 bases). Germline values: CDR1 MDHEN, CDR2 SYDVKM. The CDR3 contains 13 residues. V lost 4 bases to trimming and J lost 2 bases, with 8 bases between them. The CDR3, as DNA: TGTGCCAGCAGTTCTCGACAGAACTATGGCTACACCTTC. Translating it yields CASSSRQNYGYTF.

This chain joins TRBV5-4 and TRBJ2-1, with 12 bases aligning to TRBD2. The V gene end was trimmed by 3 bases and the J gene end by 7 bases; junction bases not matched to a gene: 14. The V gene's germline CDR1 is SGHNT and CDR2 YYREEE (reference sequence). The CDR3 totals 18 residues. DNA of the CDR3: TGTGCCAGCAGCTCATTTATCGGGCTAGCGGGGGGGAAGAATGAGCAGTTCTTC. It yields the protein CASSSFIGLAGGKNEQFF.

The chain couples TRBV6-6 to TRBJ2-1, with 9 bases fitting TRBD2. The germline V gene encodes CDR1 MNHNY and CDR2 SVGAGI (reference sequence). CDR3 length: 15 amino acids. V lost 6 bases, J lost 8 bases, and 11 bases stayed unmatched. CDR3 sequence (DNA): TGTGCCAGCAGCACCGGGACTAGCCGGACGCATGAGCAGTTCTTC. It codes for CASSTGTSRTHEQFF.

The CDR3 region has the DNA TGCGCCAGCAGCCAGGGGCCCTCCTCTGGGGCCAACGTCCTGACTTTC. It specifies CASSQGPSSGANVLTF. This rearrangement joins TRBV4-3 to TRBJ2-6; D is perhaps TRBD1 (5 bases). The V gene's germline CDR1 is LGHNA and CDR2 YSLEER. V gave up 3 bases and J gave up 0 bases, with 9 bases separating them. This CDR3 has 16 amino acids.

The gene calls are TRBV4-1 and TRBJ2-3; 10 bases fit TRBD2. The CDR3 sequence is 18 residues long. Germline V gives CDR1 MGHRA, CDR2 YSYEKL. V shed 0 bases and J 9 bases; nucleotides not matched to a gene: 15. DNA of the CDR3: TGCGCCAGCAGCCAAGAAGCGGGAGCGGGGGGGAGGATTGGGACGCAGTATTTT. It specifies CASSQEAGAGGRIGTQYF.

V usage is TRBV18 and J usage is TRBJ2-7; D unresolved. This CDR3 spans 15 amino acids. Trimming shortened V by 0 bases and J by 0 bases, and 9 bases separated the two germline ends. In germline, CDR1 is KGHSH, CDR2 LQKENI. CDR3 in amino acids: CASSPPGRSSYEQYF. CDR3 bases: TGTGCCAGCTCACCACCGGGCCGCTCCTCCTACGAGCAGTACTTC. The complete variable domain, with remaining parts taken from reference TRBV18 and TRBJ2-7, reads NAGVMQNPRHLVRRRGQEARLRCSPMKGHSHVYWYRQLPEEGLKFMVYLQKENIIDESGMPKERFSAEFPKEGPSILRIQQVVRGDSAAYFCASSPPGRSSYEQYFGPGTRLTVT.